This T cell receptor (beta chain) was observed in a study of preoperative IRX-2 immunotherapy in early breast cancer. V lost 2 bases, J lost 7 bases, and 21 bases lay in between. Germline CDR1 MNHGY, CDR2 SAAAGT. This CDR3 has 17 amino acids. Measured with immunoSEQ multiplex PCR; TCRdb has only the in-frame clones, and not every one. The data contain approximately 20,000 clones, over 80% of them singletons. Sample treatment: preoperative locoregional IRX-2 cytokine immunotherapy. The sequenced sample was lymph node tissue, obtained after IRX-2 immunotherapy. This clonotype was sampled from a human donor with breast cancer. V gene TRBV6-8 combines with J gene TRBJ2-1, with a tentative D call TRBD2 (6 bases). DNA for the CDR3: TGTGCCAGCAGTTACACGGTATCAGGGTGGAGGGGAAATGAGCAGTTCTTC. Translated: CASSYTVSGWRGNEQFF.